Following are 24 T cell receptor beta chains from one sample sequenced in a study of blood T cell repertoires in COVID-19. TCRdb keeps only in-frame clones here, not all; method: immunoSEQ multiplex PCR. The sample yields more than 400,000 clones, roughly 90% seen once. Material: PBMCs or T cells enriched from blood (not recorded which). All receptors derive from a young woman who had recovered from COVID-19.

V usage is TRBV18 and J usage is TRBJ2-5; tentatively, D is TRBD1 (5 bases). Germline CDR1 is KGHSH and CDR2 is LQKENI. Trimming removed 0 bases at V and 1 base at J, with 12 bases between. The CDR3 is 16 amino acids. For the CDR3, the DNA is TGTGCCAGCTCACCACCCCGACAGATAACCCAAGAGACCCAGTACTTC. Translated: CASSPPRQITQETQYF.

This clone was counted once. J is TRBJ1-4 and V is TRBV5-5; D is perhaps TRBD1 (5 bases). This CDR3 is built from 15 residues. V shed 2 bases and J shed 0 bases, with 8 bases lying between them. Germline V gives CDR1 SGHKS, CDR2 YYEKEE (reference sequence). DNA of the CDR3: TGTGCCAGCAGCTTCGACAGAGCAACTAATGAAAAACTGTTTTTT. Encoded protein: CASSFDRATNEKLFF.

The J gene is TRBJ1-6, the V gene TRBV18; 7 nucleotides line up with TRBD1. The V gene's germline CDR1 is KGHSH and CDR2 LQKENI. The CDR3 spans 16 residues. Trimming at V came to 6 bases and at J to 6 bases, leaving 11 bases not matched to a gene. The CDR3 coding sequence is TGTGCCAGCTCTCGAGGACAGGAGACCACTAATTCACCCCTCCACTTT. Its translation is CASSRGQETTNSPLHF.

This chain uses TRBV25-1 with TRBJ1-2, with a possible D match to TRBD1 (5 bases). Germline V gives CDR1 MGHDK, CDR2 SYGVNS. V was trimmed by 1 base and J by 8 bases, leaving 17 bases between them. This CDR3 comprises 15 residues. CDR3 bases: TGTGCCAGCAGTGAATTTGGGGGGGATGAGTCCGGCTACACCTTC. This encodes CASSEFGGDESGYTF.

The chain employs TRBV4-1 and TRBJ2-3; 10 positions agree with TRBD1. This CDR3 is 15 amino acids long. Trimming cost V 2 bases and J 4 bases; bases outside gene matches: 3. Germline loops: CDR1 MGHRA, CDR2 YSYEKL. Here the CDR3 DNA reads TGCGCCAGCAGCCAAACCGGGACAGGGGCAGATACGCAGTATTTT. Translating it yields CASSQTGTGADTQYF.

The chain is built from TRBV19 and TRBJ1-2, with 8 bases matching TRBD1. The germline CDR1 and CDR2 sequences are LNHDA and SQIVND (reference sequence). V lost 5 bases, J lost 2 bases, and 10 bases stayed unmatched. This CDR3 has 16 residues. CDR3 residues: CASSRTPGQANYGYTF. The CDR3 coding sequence is TGTGCCAGTAGTCGGACCCCGGGACAGGCCAACTATGGCTACACCTTC.

This sequence joins TRBV5-4 and TRBJ2-5; a possible D gene is TRBD2 (6 bases). CDR3 length: 16 amino acids. The V and J ends lost 0 bases and 5 bases respectively, with 17 bases between them. Germline CDR1 SGHNT, CDR2 YYREEE (reference sequence). CDR3 region: CASSLGWREGGETQYF. CDR3 DNA sequence: TGTGCCAGCAGCTTGGGGTGGCGGGAAGGCGGGGAGACCCAGTACTTC. Drawing the rest from reference TRBV5-4 and TRBJ2-5, the complete variable domain is ETGVTQSPTHLIKTRGQQVTLRCSSQSGHNTVSWYQQALGQGPQFIFQYYREEENGRGNFPPRFSGLQFPNYSSELNVNALELDDSALYLCASSLGWREGGETQYFGPGTRLLVL.

This clone came up once. The chain carries TRBV7-6 and TRBJ2-7; TRBD1 aligns across 7 bases. The germline V gene encodes CDR1 SGHVS and CDR2 FNYEAQ. V shed 2 bases, J shed 3 bases, and the junction held 7 bases outside the gene matches. This CDR3 region has 15 residues. The CDR3 is CASSLNSRDSYEQYF. DNA for the CDR3: TGTGCCAGCAGCTTAAATTCCCGGGACAGCTACGAGCAGTACTTC.

The chain carries TRBV15 and TRBJ1-1; no firm D call. The CDR3 consists of 15 residues. Germline CDR1 and CDR2: LNHNV and YYDKDF (reference sequence). Trimming took 0 bases from V and 3 from J, leaving 11 bases between them. The CDR3 here is CATSRERSSDTEAFF. CDR3 DNA sequence: TGTGCCACCAGCAGAGAACGGTCCTCGGACACTGAAGCTTTCTTT.

The chain recombines TRBV30 with TRBJ1-5, with a possible D match to TRBD1 (6 bases). The CDR3 is made up of 13 amino acids. Germline assignment: CDR1 GTSNPN and CDR2 SVGIG (reference sequence). The germline V and J ends were trimmed by 5 bases and 1 base, with 9 bases remaining between them. In DNA, the CDR3 is TGTGCCTGGGGGGGCCAAAGCAATCAGCCCCAGCATTTT. It is translated as CAWGGQSNQPQHF.

V gene TRBV5-1 combines with J gene TRBJ1-2; D call uncertain. Germline-derived CDR1 and CDR2 are SGHRS and YFSETQ. CDR3 length: 15 residues. V was clipped by 0 bases and J by 2 bases, with 11 bases between them. This CDR3 is CASSLGGGMNYGYTF. CDR3 DNA sequence: TGCGCCAGCAGCTTGGGAGGAGGAATGAACTATGGCTACACCTTC.

This chain links TRBV6-5 with TRBJ1-2; 8 bases map to TRBD1. CDR1 and CDR2 (germline): MNHEY, SVGAGI. Trimming took 4 bases from V and 6 from J; bases not matched to a gene: 10. The CDR3 length is 15 residues. The CDR3 nucleotides are TGTGCCAGCAGTTCAGGGGGCGCGGTAATCCATGGCTACACCTTC. Encoded protein: CASSSGGAVIHGYTF.

The J gene is TRBJ1-1, the V gene TRBV12-5, with a possible D match to TRBD1 (5 bases). V gave up 3 bases and J gave up 6 bases, with 8 bases separating them. The length of the CDR3 is 12 residues. Germline values: CDR1 LGHNT, CDR2 FRNRAP. DNA of the CDR3: TGTGCTAGTGGTTTAGGAGGGGCTGAAGCTTTCTTT. It specifies CASGLGGAEAFF. The full variable domain, its missing parts supplied by reference TRBV12-5 and TRBJ1-1, is DARVTQTPRHKVTEMGQEVTMRCQPILGHNTVFWYRQTMMQGLELLAYFRNRAPLDDSGMPKDRFSAEMPDATLATLKIQPSEPRDSAVYFCASGLGGAEAFFGQGTRLTVV.

The chain uses TRBV5-5 and TRBJ2-3, with 8 nucleotides matching TRBD1. Trimming at V came to 4 bases and at J to 3 bases, leaving 13 bases not matched to a gene. The CDR3 is 17 amino acids. The germline gives CDR1 SGHKS, CDR2 YYEKEE (reference sequence). The CDR3 is CASSPDGQGMITDTQYF. The CDR3 DNA reads TGTGCCAGCAGCCCGGATGGACAGGGAATGATAACAGATACGCAGTATTTT. Supplemented by reference TRBV5-5 and TRBJ2-3, the full variable domain reads DAGVTQSPTHLIKTRGQQVTLRCSPISGHKSVSWYQQVLGQGPQFIFQYYEKEERGRGNFPDRFSARQFPNYSSELNVNALLLGDSALYLCASSPDGQGMITDTQYFGPGTRLTVL.

This chain uses TRBV5-8 with TRBJ1-1, with D tentatively TRBD1 (5 bases). CDR3 length equals 13 residues. Germline loops: CDR1 SGHTS, CDR2 YDEGEE. The V gene lost 0 bases and the J gene lost 5 bases, with 8 bases spanning the gap. The DNA for the CDR3 is TGTGCCAGCAGCTTGGTTTCAGGGACTGAAGCTTTCTTT. This codes for CASSLVSGTEAFF. Complete variable domain (other parts from reference TRBV5-8 and TRBJ1-1): EAGVTQSPTHLIKTRGQQATLRCSPISGHTSVYWYQQALGLGLQFLLWYDEGEERNRGNFPPRFSGRQFPNYSSELNVNALELEDSALYLCASSLVSGTEAFFGQGTRLTVV.

This rearrangement joins TRBV30 to TRBJ1-2; 9 nucleotides align to TRBD1. With 8 bases clipped from V and 8 bases from J, the junction kept 18 bases outside the gene matches. The CDR3 has 15 amino acids. Germline-derived CDR1 and CDR2 are GTSNPN and SVGIG (reference sequence). CDR3 sequence: CARQIHRGLTFGYTF. CDR3 bases: TGTGCCCGACAGATCCACAGGGGGCTCACGTTCGGCTACACCTTC.

J is TRBJ1-5 and V is TRBV21-1; the table's D call of TRBD1 was not tested on the DNA. TRBV21-1 is noted as a pseudogene. This CDR3 contains 14 residues. The CDR3 spells CASCGTGGNQPQHF. The CDR3, as DNA: TGTGCCAGCTGTGGGACAGGGGGAAATCAGCCCCAGCATTTT.

The chain joins TRBV5-8 to TRBJ1-5; D might be TRBD1 (5 bases). The V gene lost 0 bases and the J gene lost 1 base, with 8 bases spanning the gap. CDR3 length: 15 amino acids. Germline CDR1 is SGHTS and CDR2 is YDEGEE. The CDR3 spells CASSLGGESNQPQHF. CDR3 sequence (DNA): TGTGCCAGCAGCTTGGGGGGGGAGAGCAATCAGCCCCAGCATTTT.

The chain has TRBV30 and TRBJ2-3; TRBD2 aligns across 8 bases. V lost 5 bases to trimming and J lost 0 bases; unmatched junction nucleotides: 7. The germline gives CDR1 GTSNPN, CDR2 SVGIG (reference sequence). This CDR3 region has 15 residues. The CDR3 spells CAWELLAASTDTQYF. The CDR3 DNA reads TGTGCCTGGGAACTACTAGCGGCTAGCACAGATACGCAGTATTTT. The entire variable domain, with the rest obtained from reference TRBV30 and TRBJ2-3, is as follows: SQTIHQWPATLVQPVGSPLSLECTVEGTSNPNLYWYRQAAGRGLQLLFYSVGIGQISSEVPQNLSASRPQDRQFILSSKKLLLSDSGFYLCAWELLAASTDTQYFGPGTRLTVL.

This rearrangement joins TRBV29-1 to TRBJ1-2; no clear D. Trimming shortened V by 4 bases and J by 3 bases, and 12 bases separated the two germline ends. Germline CDR1 reads SQVTM; CDR2 reads ANQGSEA. This CDR3 is 13 amino acids long. The CDR3 nucleotides read TGCAGCGTTGGGATCGGGTTCGACTATGGCTACACCTTC. Translation: CSVGIGFDYGYTF.

The J gene is TRBJ1-1, the V gene TRBV4-1, with TRBD1 identical over 7 bases. Per germline, CDR1 MGHRA and CDR2 YSYEKL. The length of the CDR3 is 14 residues. The V segment lost 2 bases and the J segment 7 bases; nucleotides outside the gene matches: 7. Here the CDR3 reads CASSQPTGLGEAFF. The CDR3 DNA reads as TGCGCCAGCAGCCAACCGACAGGGCTTGGTGAAGCTTTCTTT.

The chain links TRBV11-2 to TRBJ2-3, with D possibly being TRBD2 (5 bases). The germline CDR1 and CDR2 sequences are SGHAT and FQNNGV. The V gene lost 7 bases and the J gene lost 2 bases, with 16 bases spanning the gap. The CDR3 spans 15 residues. This CDR3 reads CASTLWRQNTDTQYF. The CDR3 DNA sequence: TGTGCCAGCACCCTGTGGAGGCAGAACACAGATACGCAGTATTTT.

V is TRBV13 and J is TRBJ2-7, with 12 bases identical to TRBD2. Germline CDR1 and CDR2: PRHDT and FYEKMQ (reference sequence). This CDR3 has 16 amino acids. The junction had 9 bases not matched to a gene; V was cut back by 5 bases and J by 4 bases. The CDR3 sequence: CASSRRTSGAPYEQYF. The CDR3 DNA sequence: TGTGCCAGCAGCCGACGGACTAGCGGGGCCCCTTACGAGCAGTACTTC.

The gene calls are TRBV2 and TRBJ1-1; 9 bases fit TRBD1. Germline V lookup: CDR1 SNHLY, CDR2 FYNNEI. The J segment lost 10 bases and the V segment lost 5 bases, leaving 5 bases of the junction unmatched. CDR3 length equals 12 residues. Here the CDR3 DNA reads TGTGCCAGCAGTTATCAGACAGGGGGAGCTTTCTTT. It specifies CASSYQTGGAFF. The complete variable domain, with remaining parts taken from reference TRBV2 and TRBJ1-1, reads EPEVTQTPSHQVTQMGQEVILRCVPISNHLYFYWYRQILGQKVEFLVSFYNNEISEKSEIFDDQFSVERPDGSNFTLKIRSTKLEDSAMYFCASSYQTGGAFFGQGTRLTVV.